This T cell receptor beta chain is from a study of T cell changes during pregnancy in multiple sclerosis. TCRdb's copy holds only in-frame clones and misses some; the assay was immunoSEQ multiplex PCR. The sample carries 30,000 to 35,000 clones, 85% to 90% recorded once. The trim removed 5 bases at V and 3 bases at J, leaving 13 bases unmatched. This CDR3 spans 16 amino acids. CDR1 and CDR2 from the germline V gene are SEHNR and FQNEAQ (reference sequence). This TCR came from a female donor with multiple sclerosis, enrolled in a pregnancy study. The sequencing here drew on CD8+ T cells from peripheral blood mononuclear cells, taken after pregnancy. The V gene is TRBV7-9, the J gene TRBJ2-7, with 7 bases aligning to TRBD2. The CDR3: CASSPKREGNDYEQYF. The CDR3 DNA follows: TGTGCCAGCAGCCCCAAAAGGGAGGGGAACGACTACGAGCAGTACTTC.